This T cell receptor beta chain is drawn from a study of cytotoxic CD8 clonotypes in ibrutinib-treated CLL. Across the whole study: There were roughly 12 relapsed/refractory patients and about 15 treatment-naive patients, and roughly 18 were IGHV unmutated. Study results and limitations: Higher circulating CD8+ T-cell counts strongly accompanied higher baseline clonality, above age-matched healthy donors.

Clones were read by immunoSEQ multiplex PCR, and TCRdb kept only the in-frame ones, dropping some. Of about 150,000 clones detected, approximately 80% appear once; the ten largest clones hold about 4.7%. On this clone itself: Its antigen is as yet unknown. A read error is the likely source, as a far larger clone sits one nucleotide away. This specimen includes other DNA sequences encoding the same CDR3.

Cryopreserved PBMCs yielded approximately 2.2 micrograms of genomic DNA for TCR beta libraries. This CDR3 contains 13 residues. Between the trimmed V and J ends, which lost 5 bases and 1 base, there was a span of 8 bases. The germline V gene has CDR1 SNHLY and CDR2 FYNNEI. V usage is TRBV2 and J usage is TRBJ1-2; D is possibly TRBD1 (5 bases). This TCR derives from a human donor with chronic lymphocytic leukemia. Sequenced material: PBMCs, taken after 24 months of ibrutinib treatment. The CDR3 DNA reads as TGTGCCAGCAGTCCCGACAGTAACTATGGCTACACCTTC. Encoded protein: CASSPDSNYGYTF. The full variable domain, in which reference TRBV2 and TRBJ1-2 provide the parts outside the CDR3, is EPEVTQTPSHQVTQMGQEVILRCVPISNHLYFYWYRQILGQKVEFLVSFYNNEISEKSEIFDDQFSVERPDGSNFTLKIRSTKLEDSAMYFCASSPDSNYGYTFGSGTRLTVV.